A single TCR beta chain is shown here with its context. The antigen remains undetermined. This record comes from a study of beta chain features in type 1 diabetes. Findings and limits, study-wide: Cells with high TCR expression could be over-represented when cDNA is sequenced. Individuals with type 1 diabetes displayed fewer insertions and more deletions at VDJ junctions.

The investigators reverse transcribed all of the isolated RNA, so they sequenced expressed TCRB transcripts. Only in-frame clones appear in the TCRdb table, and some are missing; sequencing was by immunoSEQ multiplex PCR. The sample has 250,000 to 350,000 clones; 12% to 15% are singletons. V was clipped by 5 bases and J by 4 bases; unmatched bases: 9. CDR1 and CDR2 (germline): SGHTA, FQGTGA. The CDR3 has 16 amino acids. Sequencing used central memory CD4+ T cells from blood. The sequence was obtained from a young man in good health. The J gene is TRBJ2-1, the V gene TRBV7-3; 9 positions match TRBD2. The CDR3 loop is CASSPMTSGYYNEQFF. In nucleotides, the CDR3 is TGTGCCAGCAGCCCCATGACTAGCGGTTATTACAATGAGCAGTTCTTC.